This T cell receptor (beta chain) was identified during a study of T-cell reconstitution after alpha-beta-depleted transplantation in children. Study findings and constraints: T cells produced anew were the main source of T-cell counts and diversity one year after transplant. TCRbeta diversity was high at day 60 in some patients (a result of surviving recipient T cells and thymic progenitors).

Regarding this clonotype: No antigen is known for it.

Per germline, CDR1 SGHDT and CDR2 YYEEEE. CDR3 length: 17 residues. V lost 3 bases to trimming and J lost 11 bases; unmatched junction nucleotides: 15. As it was prepared, the TCRbeta library received unique molecular identifiers. TCRdb itself ran the PCR reads through MiXCR, one entry per CDR3 protein. The data contain around 450,000 distinct CDR3 sequences, roughly two fifths of them singletons. The sequence derives from a girl aged 2 to 9 with aplastic anemia, due to receive a stem cell transplant. This rearrangement joins TRBV5-6 to TRBJ2-1; 12 positions agree with TRBD2. Sequenced here: PBMCs, sampled before TCRalphabeta/CD19-depleted stem cell transplant. CDR3 coding DNA: TGTGCCAGCAGCTACAGGACTAGCGGGAATGCAGGTCGCAAGCAGTTCTTC. It encodes CASSYRTSGNAGRKQFF.